Listed here is a single T cell receptor (beta chain). Its antigen is as yet unknown. The CDR3 runs 14 residues. CDR1 and CDR2 from the germline V gene are LNHDA and SQIVND (reference sequence). Unmatched junction bases numbered 4, after V lost 7 bases and J lost 7 bases. Some clones are missing from TCRdb's copy, which holds only in-frame ones; the method was immunoSEQ multiplex PCR. The repertoire holds some 97,000 clones, with less than 90% as singletons. This record comes from a study of graft-versus-host responses after intestinal transplantation. Overall study context: All recipients were transplanted with multivisceral, liver-intestinal, or isolated intestinal grafts.

Findings of the study overall: Allografts of patients with graft-donor T cell macrochimerism showed high graft-versus-host to host-versus-graft clone ratios.

The source material was unstimulated CD4+ T cells sorted from spleen or lymph node cells, sampled before transplant. This sequence originates from a human donor who was the organ donor for an intestinal transplant. The chain joins TRBV19 to TRBJ1-4; 12 nucleotides line up with TRBD1. Here the CDR3 reads CASTLGQGAEKLFF. As DNA, the CDR3 is TGTGCCAGTACCCTGGGACAGGGGGCTGAAAAACTGTTTTTT.